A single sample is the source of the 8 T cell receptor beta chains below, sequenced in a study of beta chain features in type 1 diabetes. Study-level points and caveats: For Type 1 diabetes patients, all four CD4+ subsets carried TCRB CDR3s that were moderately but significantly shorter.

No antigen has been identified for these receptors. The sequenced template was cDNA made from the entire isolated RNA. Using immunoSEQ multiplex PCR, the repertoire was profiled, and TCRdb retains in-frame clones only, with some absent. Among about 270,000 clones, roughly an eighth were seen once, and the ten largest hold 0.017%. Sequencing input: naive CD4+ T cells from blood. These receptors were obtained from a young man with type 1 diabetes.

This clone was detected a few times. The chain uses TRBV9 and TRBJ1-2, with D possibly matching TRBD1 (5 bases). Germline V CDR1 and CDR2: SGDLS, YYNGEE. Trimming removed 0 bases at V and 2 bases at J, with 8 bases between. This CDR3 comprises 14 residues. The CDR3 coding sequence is TGTGCCAGCAGCGTAGGAGCAGGGAACTATGGCTACACCTTC. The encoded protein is CASSVGAGNYGYTF.

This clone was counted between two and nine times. CDR3 sequence (DNA): TGTGCCAGTAAAGTGGGAGGGACCAACAATGAGCAGTTCTTC. It codes for CASKVGGTNNEQFF. The V gene is TRBV6-1, the J gene TRBJ2-1; 7 bases agree with TRBD2. Germline values: CDR1 MNHNS, CDR2 SASEGT. V shed 9 bases and J 5 bases; nucleotides not matched to a gene: 10. This CDR3 spans 14 amino acids.

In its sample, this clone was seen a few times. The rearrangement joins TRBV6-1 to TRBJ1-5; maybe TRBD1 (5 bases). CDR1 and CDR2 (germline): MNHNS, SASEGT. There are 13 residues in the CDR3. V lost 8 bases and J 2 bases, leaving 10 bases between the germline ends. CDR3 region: CASSGRGNQPQHF. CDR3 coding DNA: TGTGCCAGCTCCGGCAGGGGCAATCAGCCCCAGCATTTT.

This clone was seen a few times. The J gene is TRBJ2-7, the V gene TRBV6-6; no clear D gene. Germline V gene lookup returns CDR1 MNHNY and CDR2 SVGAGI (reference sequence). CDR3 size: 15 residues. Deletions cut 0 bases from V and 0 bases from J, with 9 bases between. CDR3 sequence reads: CASSYSSLPSYEQYF. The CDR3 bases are TGTGCCAGCAGTTACTCGTCTCTCCCCTCCTACGAGCAGTACTTC.

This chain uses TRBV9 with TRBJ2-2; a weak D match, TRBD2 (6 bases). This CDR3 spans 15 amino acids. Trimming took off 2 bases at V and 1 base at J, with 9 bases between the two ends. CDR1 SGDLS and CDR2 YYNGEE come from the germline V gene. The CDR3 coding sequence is TGTGCCAGCAGCGTGCGGGGTCGGAACACCGGGGAGCTGTTTTTT. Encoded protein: CASSVRGRNTGELFF.

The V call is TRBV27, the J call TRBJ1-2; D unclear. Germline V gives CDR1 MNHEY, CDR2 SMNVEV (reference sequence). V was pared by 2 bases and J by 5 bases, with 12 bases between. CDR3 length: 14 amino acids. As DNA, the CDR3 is TGTGCCAGCAGTTTAGGCCCGATCCAGTATGGCTACACCTTC. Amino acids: CASSLGPIQYGYTF.

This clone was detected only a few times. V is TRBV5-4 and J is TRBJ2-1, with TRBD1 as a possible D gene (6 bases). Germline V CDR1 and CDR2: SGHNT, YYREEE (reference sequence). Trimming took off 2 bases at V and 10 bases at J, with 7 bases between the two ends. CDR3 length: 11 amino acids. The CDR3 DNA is TGTGCCAGCAGCTTCGGACAGGAGCAGTTCTTC. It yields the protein CASSFGQEQFF.

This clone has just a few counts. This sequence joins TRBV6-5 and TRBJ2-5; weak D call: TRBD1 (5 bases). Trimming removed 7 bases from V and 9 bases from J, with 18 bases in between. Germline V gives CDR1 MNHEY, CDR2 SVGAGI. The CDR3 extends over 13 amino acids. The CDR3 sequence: CASNRTPLAAQYF. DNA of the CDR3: TGTGCCAGCAACAGGACACCCCTGGCGGCCCAGTACTTC.